A selection of T cell receptor beta chains follows, all from one sample in a study of shared clonotypes between healthy human individuals. Clones were sequenced by immunoSEQ multiplex PCR, and TCRdb holds only the in-frame ones, with some missing. The repertoire holds over 950,000 clones, approximately 75% seen once, with 0.89% in the top ten. The sample comprised memory CD4+ T cells from PBMCs. Receptors were obtained from a man aged 18 to 35 in good health. Some clones in this sample may be carry-over from other donors' samples. Both conserved end residues are part of each CDR3. The order of the fields is CDR3 protein, CDR3 DNA, D gene, V gene, clone size, J gene. The D gene is left open where the match is weak. The size of a clone is reported for some rows only, either as once, few or many, or as a class for expanded clones.

CASRSGSTEAFF | TGTGCCAGCAGGTCGGGGAGCACTGAAGCTTTCTTT | - | TRBV2 | few | TRBJ1-1
CASSPGQGTGYTF | TGTGCCAGCAGTCCGGGACAGGGTACTGGCTACACCTTC | TRBD1 | TRBV28 | - | TRBJ1-2
CASSLTRDRGTQYF | TGTGCCAGCAGCCTCACCCGGGACAGGGGAACGCAGTACTTC | TRBD1 | TRBV28 | few | TRBJ2-7
CASGTSGSVDGIQYF | TGCGCCAGCGGGACTAGCGGGAGCGTGGATGGCATTCAGTACTTC | TRBD2 | TRBV5-1 | - | TRBJ2-4
CASSPGGGNEKLFF | TGTGCCAGCAGTCCCGGAGGGGGTAATGAAAAACTGTTTTTT | - | TRBV28 | few | TRBJ1-4
CASSIVETQYF | TGTGCCAGTTCCATCGTGGAGACCCAGTACTTC | - | TRBV28 | - | TRBJ2-5
CASSWDPGLAGGNRDTQYF | TGTGCCAGCAGCTGGGATCCCGGACTAGCGGGAGGGAATAGAGATACGCAGTATTTT | TRBD2 | TRBV7-8 | - | TRBJ2-3
CASRPGKSGNTIYF | TGTGCCAGCAGACCCGGGAAATCTGGAAACACCATATATTTT | - | TRBV2 | many | TRBJ1-3
CASSLAGELPKNIQYF | TGTGCCAGCAGCTTGGCGGGGGAACTTCCCAAAAACATTCAGTACTTC | - | TRBV5-4 | - | TRBJ2-4
CASNSDRGGTDTQYF | TGTGCCAGCAATTCGGACAGGGGGGGGACAGATACGCAGTATTTT | TRBD1 | TRBV28 | - | TRBJ2-3
CASSPAGTANYGYTF | TGTGCCAGCAGCCCAGCTGGGACAGCTAACTATGGCTACACCTTC | TRBD1 | TRBV14 | - | TRBJ1-2
CASSQTTGGFTEAFF | TGTGCCAGCAGTCAAACGACAGGGGGTTTTACTGAAGCTTTCTTT | TRBD1 | TRBV6-4 | - | TRBJ1-1
CASSPRGPFSGNTIYF | TGTGCCAGCAGCCCCCGGGGACCGTTCTCTGGAAACACCATATATTTT | - | TRBV13 | - | TRBJ1-3
CASRRDRDFGYTF | TGTGCCAGCCGCCGGGACAGGGATTTTGGCTACACCTTC | TRBD1 | TRBV6-6 | - | TRBJ1-2
CASRPTGTNEQFF | TGTGCCAGCAGGCCGACAGGGACAAATGAGCAGTTCTTC | TRBD1 | TRBV6-5 | - | TRBJ2-1
CASIRTSGRTDTQYF | TGTGCCAGCATCCGGACTAGCGGGAGGACGGATACGCAGTATTTT | TRBD2 | TRBV7-8 | - | TRBJ2-3
CASSEGTRGDTQYF | TGCGCCAGCAGTGAGGGGACTAGGGGAGATACGCAGTATTTT | TRBD2 | TRBV5-1 | - | TRBJ2-3
CASSQDRVDSPLHF | TGTGCCAGCAGCCAAGATCGTGTCGATTCACCCCTCCACTTT | - | TRBV4-2 | once | TRBJ1-6
CASSIARLAGGAANTGELFF | TGTGCCAGTAGTATAGCCCGACTAGCGGGAGGGGCCGCGAACACCGGGGAGCTGTTTTTT | TRBD2 | TRBV19 | - | TRBJ2-2
CASSKPDRLNYGYTF | TGTGCCAGCAGCAAGCCGGACAGGCTTAACTATGGCTACACCTTC | TRBD1 | TRBV5-4 | - | TRBJ1-2
CASSPHGEEQYF | TGTGCCAGCAGCCCACACGGGGAGGAGCAGTACTTC | - | TRBV7-2 | - | TRBJ2-7
CASSTRTGTETQYF | TGTGCCAGTAGTACAAGAACCGGAACAGAGACCCAGTACTTC | - | TRBV19 | - | TRBJ2-5
CASSHLDSGTYNEQFF | TGTGCCAGCAGCCACCTCGACAGCGGTACCTACAATGAGCAGTTCTTC | - | TRBV14 | - | TRBJ2-1
CASSRSPETQYF | TGTGCCAGCTCCCGTTCGCCAGAGACCCAGTACTTC | - | TRBV6-6 | - | TRBJ2-5
CASSGTSGRVNEQFF | TGTGCCAGCAGTGGAACTAGCGGGAGGGTCAATGAGCAGTTCTTC | TRBD2 | TRBV28 | - | TRBJ2-1
CASSLFPYQPQHF | TGTGCCAGCAGCTTATTCCCCTATCAGCCCCAGCATTTT | - | TRBV7-9 | - | TRBJ1-5
CASSPGLAGGTKNIQYF | TGTGCCAGCAGCCCTGGACTAGCGGGAGGCACAAAAAACATTCAGTACTTC | TRBD2 | TRBV7-8 | - | TRBJ2-4
CASSLELAKETQYF | TGCGCCAGCAGCTTGGAACTAGCCAAAGAGACCCAGTACTTC | - | TRBV5-1 | - | TRBJ2-5
CAWSRGRETQYF | TGTGCCTGGAGTCGGGGGCGAGAGACCCAGTACTTC | - | TRBV30 | - | TRBJ2-5
CASSRRTDGETQYF | TGTGCCAGCAGTCGTCGGACAGATGGAGAGACCCAGTACTTC | - | TRBV27 | - | TRBJ2-5
CASSSVAGAIYEQYF | TGCGCCAGCAGCAGCGTAGCGGGAGCTATTTACGAGCAGTACTTC | TRBD2 | TRBV5-1 | - | TRBJ2-7
CASREDGNTEAFF | TGTGCCAGCAGGGAAGACGGGAATACTGAAGCTTTCTTT | - | TRBV6-1 | - | TRBJ1-1
CASSESWQQETQYF | TGTGCCAGCAGTGAATCCTGGCAACAAGAGACCCAGTACTTC | - | TRBV6-1 | - | TRBJ2-5
CASSYTGDTGELFF | TGTGCCAGCAGTTACACGGGAGACACCGGGGAGCTGTTTTTT | - | TRBV6-6 | - | TRBJ2-2
CAWIPGGDYGYTF | TGTGCCTGGATACCCGGGGGCGACTATGGCTACACCTTC | - | TRBV30 | many | TRBJ1-2
CATSPNINQPQHF | TGTGCCACCAGCCCTAATATAAATCAGCCCCAGCATTTT | - | TRBV15 | - | TRBJ1-5
CAISRDGNSGNTIYF | TGTGCCATCAGTCGGGACGGAAACTCTGGAAACACCATATATTTT | - | TRBV10-3 | - | TRBJ1-3
CAISPSAYDYNEQFF | TGTGCCATCAGTCCTAGCGCCTACGACTACAATGAGCAGTTCTTC | - | TRBV10-3 | - | TRBJ2-1
CSVEFWGHRGRSTDTQYF | TGCAGCGTTGAGTTCTGGGGCCACAGGGGGCGCAGCACAGATACGCAGTATTTT | TRBD1 | TRBV29-1 | - | TRBJ2-3
CASSELGREQYF | TGTGCCAGCAGTGAGCTGGGCCGTGAGCAGTACTTC | - | TRBV2 | few | TRBJ2-7
CASSYGTYSSYNEQFF | TGTGCCAGCAGCTATGGGACTTATAGCTCCTACAATGAGCAGTTCTTC | - | TRBV7-8 | few | TRBJ2-1
CASSYGAGIGGYTF | TGTGCCAGCAGTTACGGAGCCGGGATCGGTGGCTACACCTTC | - | TRBV2 | - | TRBJ1-2
CASSIPGAGAEAFF | TGTGCCAGTAGTATTCCAGGGGCAGGGGCTGAAGCTTTCTTT | - | TRBV19 | - | TRBJ1-1
CASTLGATQYF | TGTGCCAGCACCTTGGGAGCGACCCAGTACTTC | - | TRBV28 | - | TRBJ2-5
CASSGTGNNEQFF | TGTGCCAGCAGTGGTACGGGGAACAATGAGCAGTTCTTC | - | TRBV2 | - | TRBJ2-1
CASSPQQTSYEQYF | TGTGCCAGCTCACCACAACAGACCTCCTACGAGCAGTACTTC | - | TRBV18 | - | TRBJ2-7
CASSLRARESSGANVLTF | TGCGCCAGCAGCTTGAGGGCCAGGGAGAGCTCTGGGGCCAACGTCCTGACTTTC | - | TRBV5-1 | - | TRBJ2-6
CASSLAGAGGEKLFF | TGCGCCAGCAGCTTGGCCGGGGCAGGCGGTGAAAAACTGTTTTTT | - | TRBV5-1 | - | TRBJ1-4
CASSLGLAGGSYEQYF | TGTGCCAGCAGCTTAGGACTAGCGGGTGGATCCTACGAGCAGTACTTC | TRBD2 | TRBV7-3 | - | TRBJ2-7
CASTQGRGWDRQETQYF | TGTGCCAGCACCCAAGGAAGAGGCTGGGACAGGCAAGAGACCCAGTACTTC | TRBD1 | TRBV9 | - | TRBJ2-5
CAISGGMKGLNTEAFF | TGTGCCATCAGTGGAGGTATGAAGGGATTGAACACTGAAGCTTTCTTT | - | TRBV10-3 | - | TRBJ1-1
CASSVGSSYEQYF | TGTGCCAGCAGCGTGGGATCCTCCTACGAGCAGTACTTC | - | TRBV9 | - | TRBJ2-7
CASSSLERGEQFF | TGTGCCAGCAGTTCCCTGGAGCGAGGTGAGCAGTTCTTC | - | TRBV2 | - | TRBJ2-1